Sequencing of this T cell receptor beta chain was carried out in a study of cytomegalovirus exposure and HLA in healthy donors. At the level of the study: Under 90% of 398 genotyped donors fell in the Caucasian-associated ancestry cluster.

The PCR used 60 Vbeta and 13 Jbeta primers. Original data processing: Roughly 83 million unique TCR beta chains, roughly 11 million of them shared, were counted by a later analysis. The method was immunoSEQ multiplex PCR; TCRdb's version includes in-frame clones alone and lacks a portion of them. Clone size and V and J calls were adopted from that table, with D and trimming inferred from the DNA. The sample lists about 100,000 clones; 70% to 80% were seen once. The source is a male donor in good health and CMV-seropositive. Sequenced input: PBMCs.

This chain's CDR3 is CASSLGQSGSTVGTQYF. The DNA for the CDR3 is TGCGCCAGCAGCTTGGGTCAAAGCGGGAGTACAGTCGGGACCCAGTACTTC. This chain connects TRBV5-1 to TRBJ2-5; 8 bases are shared with TRBD2. Germline lookup yields CDR1 SGHRS and CDR2 YFSETQ. V was pared by 0 bases and J by 7 bases, with 14 bases of the junction left unmatched. The CDR3 sequence is 17 residues long.